This TCR beta chain was identified in a study of early T cells in non-severe SARS-CoV-2 infection. Study observations and caveats: Missing private and CD4 specificities, VDJdb matching favored anti-spike CD8 responses.

Via MiXCR, TCRdb re-called the 5' RACE reads, giving one row per CDR3 protein. The sample yields over 60,000 distinct CDR3 sequences, 9.5% seen once. This clonotype appeared many times. Its antigen is not known. With V trimmed by 5 bases and J by 7 bases, 6 bases remained unmatched. This CDR3 comprises 14 residues. Germline V gene lookup returns CDR1 DFQATT and CDR2 SNEGSKA (reference sequence). The sequenced sample consisted of whole blood. The receptor's source is an adult who was a healthcare worker with PCR-confirmed SARS-CoV-2 infection or an uninfected control (not recorded which). This rearrangement joins TRBV20-1 to TRBJ2-1, with 12 positions matching TRBD2. In nucleotides, the CDR3 is TGCAGTGCTGAGACTAGCGGGAGTTGGAATGAGCAGTTCTTC. It yields the protein CSAETSGSWNEQFF.